One and the same sample provided the 27 T cell receptor beta chains below, sequenced in a study of OX40 agonist ivuxolimab in advanced cancers. Sequencing was performed with immunoSEQ multiplex PCR; in TCRdb, only in-frame clones are kept and a portion is missing. The sample yields about 70,000 clones, about 90% seen once. This material consisted of CD4+ or CD8+ T cells sorted from blood, taken in a trial of the OX40 agonist ivuxolimab. The receptor source for this set is an adult with an advanced solid tumor such as melanoma, head and neck, liver or kidney cancer.

This sequence joins TRBV19 and TRBJ2-2, with 11 positions matching TRBD2. There are 17 residues in the CDR3. Trimming took 5 bases from V and 3 from J; bases not matched to a gene: 8. Germline lookup yields CDR1 LNHDA and CDR2 SQIVND (reference sequence). CDR3 DNA sequence: TGTGCCAGTAGTCCGACGGGACTAGCGGCGTACACCGGGGAGCTGTTTTTT. Translated, it gives CASSPTGLAAYTGELFF.

The V call is TRBV19, the J call TRBJ1-4, with TRBD1 as a possible D gene (6 bases). Between the trimmed V and J ends, which lost 6 bases and 8 bases, there was a span of 13 bases. The CDR3 length is 13 residues. The V gene's germline CDR1 is LNHDA and CDR2 SQIVND (reference sequence). CDR3 loop: CASRTGTGEKLFF. In nucleotides, the CDR3 is TGTGCCAGTAGAACAGGGACGGGAGAAAAACTGTTTTTT.

The chain is built from TRBV5-1 and TRBJ1-4, with D possibly TRBD1 on 5 matching bases. Germline CDR1 is SGHRS and CDR2 is YFSETQ. The germline V and J ends were trimmed by 0 bases and 5 bases, with 11 bases remaining between them. The CDR3 runs 15 residues. Written as DNA, the CDR3 is TGCGCCAGCAGCTTGGGCCAGGGCATGAATGAAAAACTGTTTTTT. Amino acid sequence: CASSLGQGMNEKLFF.

V and J are TRBV6-1 and TRBJ2-5; no definite D call. The germline V gene has CDR1 MNHNS and CDR2 SASEGT. V lost 4 bases and J lost 3, with 15 bases in between. CDR3 length equals 15 residues. The CDR3 region has the DNA TGTGCCAGCAGTGTCTGGGTGGGAAGGGAAGAGACCCAGTACTTC. Translating it yields CASSVWVGREETQYF.

This chain uses TRBV30 with TRBJ2-6; 8 bases fit TRBD1. The CDR3 runs 14 residues. The V gene's germline CDR1 is GTSNPN and CDR2 SVGIG (reference sequence). V lost 5 bases to trimming and J lost 8 bases; unmatched junction nucleotides: 8. CDR3 protein: CAWGPGQATNVLTF. In DNA, the CDR3 is TGTGCCTGGGGTCCGGGACAGGCAACCAACGTCCTGACTTTC.

The chain recombines TRBV6-1 with TRBJ2-3; D perhaps matches TRBD1 (5 bases). The CDR3 extends over 15 amino acids. CDR1 MNHNS and CDR2 SASEGT come from the germline V gene. V was pared by 1 base and J by 0 bases, with 8 bases between. Here the CDR3 reads CASSEGAGSTDTQYF. Here the CDR3 DNA reads TGTGCCAGCAGTGAAGGGGCAGGGAGCACAGATACGCAGTATTTT.

The rearrangement links TRBV5-1 to TRBJ1-1; 11 bases map to TRBD1. The CDR3 is made up of 15 amino acids. From germline, CDR1 is SGHRS and CDR2 YFSETQ. J gave up 4 bases and V 4 bases, and 6 bases lay outside the gene matches. The DNA of the CDR3 is TGCGCCAGCAGCCTGACCGGGACAGGGGGCACTGAAGCTTTCTTT. It translates to CASSLTGTGGTEAFF.

V and J are TRBV5-4 and TRBJ2-7, with TRBD2 matching over 12 bases. The germline gives CDR1 SGHNT, CDR2 YYREEE (reference sequence). V lost 4 bases, J lost 5 bases, and 7 bases stayed unmatched. CDR3 length: 15 amino acids. The CDR3, as DNA: TGTGCCAGCAGCAAGAGACTAGCGGGAGTCGACGAGCAGTACTTC. Encoded protein: CASSKRLAGVDEQYF.

This sequence joins TRBV4-1 and TRBJ1-4; tentatively, D is TRBD1 (6 bases). Trimming took off 0 bases at V and 4 bases at J, with 24 bases between the two ends. CDR1 and CDR2 (germline): MGHRA, YSYEKL. The CDR3 is made up of 20 amino acids. The CDR3 here is CASSQDPTTGRNIHNEKLFF. The DNA of the CDR3 is TGCGCCAGCAGCCAAGACCCAACCACAGGGCGCAATATTCATAATGAAAAACTGTTTTTT.

The chain recombines TRBV2 with TRBJ1-2; a possible D gene is TRBD1 (5 bases). The CDR3 consists of 14 residues. Germline CDR1 SNHLY, CDR2 FYNNEI. V was cut by 8 bases and J by 2 bases, with 15 bases left in between. CDR3 sequence: CASGPGTGNYGYTF. The CDR3 nucleotides read TGTGCCAGCGGACCCGGGACGGGGAACTATGGCTACACCTTC.

The chain has TRBV18 and TRBJ2-2; D might be TRBD1 (5 bases). Germline-derived CDR1 and CDR2 are KGHSH and LQKENI. V lost 3 bases, J lost 6 bases, and 11 bases lay in between. The CDR3 sequence is 14 residues long. The CDR3 nucleotides are TGTGCCAGCTCACCGCAGGGCGAAGCCGGGGAGCTGTTTTTT. Translating it yields CASSPQGEAGELFF. Full variable domain (outside the CDR3, taken from reference TRBV18 and TRBJ2-2): NAGVMQNPRHLVRRRGQEARLRCSPMKGHSHVYWYRQLPEEGLKFMVYLQKENIIDESGMPKERFSAEFPKEGPSILRIQQVVRGDSAAYFCASSPQGEAGELFFGEGSRLTVL.

This clone was recorded once. The rearrangement links TRBV5-6 to TRBJ1-4; D gene ambiguous. Germline CDR1 SGHDT, CDR2 YYEEEE. The CDR3 has 14 amino acids. Trimming took off 0 bases at V and 5 bases at J, with 8 bases between the two ends. CDR3 DNA: TGTGCCAGCAGCTTGGAGGCGTACAATGAAAAACTGTTTTTT. It is translated as CASSLEAYNEKLFF.

The V and J genes are TRBV28 and TRBJ1-2, with 8 bases that match TRBD1. Per the germline V gene, CDR1 is MDHEN and CDR2 is SYDVKM. The V and J ends lost 6 bases and 0 bases, in that order; junction bases with no gene match: 3. This CDR3 is built from 14 residues. CDR3 nucleotide sequence: TGTGCCAGCAGGCAGACAGGGGCTAACTATGGCTACACCTTC. Translation gives CASRQTGANYGYTF.

This clone was found a few times. This sequence joins TRBV2 and TRBJ2-7; D is possibly TRBD2 (5 bases). This CDR3 has 16 amino acids. Per germline, CDR1 SNHLY and CDR2 FYNNEI. The V and J ends lost 2 bases and 0 bases respectively, with 14 bases between them. CDR3 DNA: TGTGCCAGCAGTGAAAAAAGTACTAGGAGCTCCTACGAGCAGTACTTC. Its translation is CASSEKSTRSSYEQYF.

The rearrangement links TRBV10-1 to TRBJ2-5; no firm D call. This CDR3 region has 13 residues. Germline CDR1 reads WNHNN; CDR2 reads SYGVQD (reference sequence). V shed 5 bases and J shed 1 base, with 8 bases lying between them. The DNA for the CDR3 is TGCGCCAGCAGTAGTTGGCCCCAAGAGACCCAGTACTTC. It codes for CASSSWPQETQYF.

The chain recombines TRBV11-3 with TRBJ2-1; TRBD2 is a possible D gene (7 bases). The ends were cut back, 3 bases at V and 8 bases at J, with 11 bases in the middle. The germline V gene has CDR1 SGHNT and CDR2 YENEEA. The CDR3 contains 13 residues. The chain's CDR3 is CASSFGGGDEQFF. CDR3 coding DNA: TGTGCCAGCAGCTTTGGGGGGGGCGATGAGCAGTTCTTC.

The CDR3 DNA is TGTGCCAGCAGTCCCGGGACAGCTACTTCACCCCTCCACTTT. Its translation: CASSPGTATSPLHF. The gene calls are TRBV9 and TRBJ1-6, with TRBD1 identical over 7 bases. This CDR3 has 14 residues. From germline, CDR1 is SGDLS and CDR2 YYNGEE. J was trimmed by 9 bases and V by 5 bases; bases with no gene match: 8.

V is TRBV19 and J is TRBJ2-2, with 7 positions matching TRBD2. CDR1 and CDR2 (germline): LNHDA, SQIVND (reference sequence). CDR3 size: 16 residues. After removal of 5 bases from V and 2 bases from J, the junction contained 8 bases not matched to a gene. CDR3 DNA sequence: TGTGCCAGTAGTGGGGGAGGGACGGTAAACACCGGGGAGCTGTTTTTT. This gives the protein CASSGGGTVNTGELFF.

The V and J genes are TRBV5-1 and TRBJ2-1, with 10 bases matching TRBD1. The germline V gene encodes CDR1 SGHRS and CDR2 YFSETQ. This CDR3 is 14 amino acids long. Trimming removed 2 bases from V and 8 bases from J; junction bases left unmatched: 4. The CDR3, as DNA: TGCGCCAGCAGCTTCGAGGGGACAGGGGATGAGCAGTTCTTC. Translating it yields CASSFEGTGDEQFF.

The chain uses TRBV18 and TRBJ1-1; D is unclear. Germline CDR1 is KGHSH and CDR2 is LQKENI. The V end lost 0 bases, the J end lost 1 base, and 9 bases lay between the germline ends. The CDR3 extends over 15 amino acids. The CDR3 nucleotides are TGTGCCAGCTCACCACCGGAGGTTAGGAACACTGAAGCTTTCTTT. Its protein is CASSPPEVRNTEAFF.

This chain links TRBV19 with TRBJ1-5; 7 positions agree with TRBD1. Per germline, CDR1 LNHDA and CDR2 SQIVND (reference sequence). The CDR3 extends over 16 amino acids. V gave up 0 bases and J gave up 1 base; unmatched junction bases: 3. CDR3 sequence reads: CASSIDRTGSNQPQHF. DNA for the CDR3: TGTGCCAGTAGTATAGATCGGACAGGAAGCAATCAGCCCCAGCATTTT.

This clone was observed a few times. The CDR3 region is CSAISTEAFF. DNA for the CDR3: TGCAGTGCTATCAGTACTGAAGCTTTCTTT. The gene calls are TRBV20-1 and TRBJ1-1; no clear D. Trimming removed 4 bases from V and 5 bases from J, with 5 bases in between. Germline V lookup: CDR1 DFQATT, CDR2 SNEGSKA (reference sequence). CDR3 length: 10 amino acids.

V and J are TRBV10-3 and TRBJ2-3, with D perhaps TRBD2 (6 bases). The germline V gene has CDR1 ENHRY and CDR2 SYGVKD. The V gene lost 2 bases and the J gene lost 9 bases, with 6 bases spanning the gap. The length of the CDR3 is 11 residues. The CDR3 DNA is TGTGCCATCAGTGAGGGACTAACGCAGTATTTT. Its translation: CAISEGLTQYF.

The chain combines TRBV7-3 with TRBJ1-1, with TRBD1 as a possible D gene (5 bases). The germline gives CDR1 SGHTA, CDR2 FQGTGA. The CDR3 length is 13 residues. V lost 2 bases to trimming and J lost 6 bases, with 10 bases between them. The CDR3 loop is CASSLWDGAEAFF. The CDR3 bases are TGTGCCAGCAGCTTATGGGACGGAGCTGAAGCTTTCTTT.

The chain recombines TRBV7-9 with TRBJ2-1, with D possibly TRBD2 on 6 matching bases. Germline CDR1 and CDR2: SEHNR and FQNEAQ (reference sequence). The germline V and J ends were trimmed by 8 bases and 14 bases, with 7 bases remaining between them. CDR3 length: 8 residues. The CDR3 is CASGGEFF. CDR3 nucleotides: TGTGCCAGCGGAGGGGAGTTCTTC.

The V and J genes are TRBV2 and TRBJ1-2, with D uncertain. The germline V and J ends were trimmed by 3 bases and 5 bases, with 10 bases remaining between them. The germline gives CDR1 SNHLY, CDR2 FYNNEI. The CDR3 has 13 amino acids. The CDR3 is CASSELKGYGYTF. CDR3 bases: TGTGCCAGCAGTGAGCTTAAGGGTTATGGCTACACCTTC.

The chain employs TRBV29-1 and TRBJ1-5, with TRBD1 identical over 7 bases. Per the germline V gene, CDR1 is SQVTM and CDR2 is ANQGSEA. CDR3 size: 14 residues. J gave up 7 bases and V 6 bases, and 12 bases lay outside the gene matches. The CDR3 sequence: CSVTLGTGDQPQHF. CDR3 DNA: TGCAGCGTCACCCTTGGCACAGGGGACCAGCCCCAGCATTTT.